A selection of T cell receptor beta chains follows, all from one sample in a study of early T cells in non-severe SARS-CoV-2 infection. TCRdb processed the 5' RACE reads anew with MiXCR; each CDR3 protein has one entry. The repertoire holds 37,000 or so distinct CDR3 sequences, approximately 6.3% seen once, with 25% to 30% in the top ten. Sequenced sample: whole blood. The receptor source for this set is an adult who was a healthcare worker with PCR-confirmed SARS-CoV-2 infection or an uninfected control (not recorded which). The CDR3 runs from the conserved cysteine through the conserved F or W. Fields, in order: J gene, V gene, CDR3 protein.

J: TRBJ1-2
V: TRBV19
CDR3: CASSIMSVGPGYTF

J: TRBJ2-5
V: TRBV11-2
CDR3: CASSLVRGETQYF

J: TRBJ2-3
V: TRBV2
CDR3: CASSEARRGDTQYF

J: TRBJ2-3
V: TRBV5-6
CDR3: CASSLIGDTQYF

J: TRBJ1-1
V: TRBV2
CDR3: CASKTEYTEAFF

J: TRBJ2-1
V: TRBV11-1
CDR3: CASSLASRAYNEQFF

J: TRBJ2-7
V: TRBV20-1
CDR3: CSASGSGAEQYF

J: TRBJ2-2
V: TRBV12-3/TRBV12-4
CDR3: CASRAGGSHRGGELFF

J: TRBJ1-2
V: TRBV9
CDR3: CASSVDWGDANYGYTF

J: TRBJ2-5
V: TRBV9
CDR3: CASSAGLAVETQYF

J: TRBJ2-5
V: TRBV5-1
CDR3: CASRSDRGAWGLETQYF

J: TRBJ2-5
V: TRBV6-5
CDR3: CASRGQGARGQETQYF

J: TRBJ1-1
V: TRBV5-6
CDR3: CASSPGQGQTEAFF

J: TRBJ2-1
V: TRBV7-2
CDR3: CASSLGLDVPYNEQFF

J: TRBJ1-5
V: TRBV18
CDR3: CASSFSGGNQPQHF

J: TRBJ2-1
V: TRBV25-1
CDR3: CASSGYNEQFF

J: TRBJ2-1
V: TRBV12-3/TRBV12-4
CDR3: CASSYSNRVREQFF